The next 27 T cell receptor beta chains were all read from a single sample in a study of response to subunit inactivated influenza vaccine. TCRdb processed the RT-PCR reads anew with MiXCR; each CDR3 protein has one entry. The sample includes roughly 460,000 distinct CDR3 sequences, approximately 9.9% of them seen just once. This sample comprised PBMCs from blood, obtained about 40 days after vaccination. The receptors derive from a man in his forties or fifties who received an inactivated influenza vaccine.

This clonotype was observed a handful of times. This sequence joins TRBV5-1 and TRBJ2-3; the D is unclear. This CDR3 region has 14 residues. Per germline, CDR1 SGHRS and CDR2 YFSETQ. Trimming pared 3 bases from V and 2 bases from J, leaving 10 bases between. Written as DNA, the CDR3 is TGCGCCAGCAGCTCTACTGCGGCCACAGATACGCAGTATTTT. It codes for CASSSTAATDTQYF.

This clonotype occurred many times. The chain has TRBV30 and TRBJ2-2; no clear D gene. The length of the CDR3 is 13 residues. V was pared by 4 bases and J by 2 bases, with 8 bases between. Germline assignment: CDR1 GTSNPN and CDR2 SVGIG (reference sequence). The CDR3 loop is CAWTWANTGELFF. The CDR3 coding sequence is TGTGCCTGGACGTGGGCAAACACCGGGGAGCTGTTTTTT.

This chain connects TRBV6-1 to TRBJ2-7; D may be TRBD2 (6 bases). Deletions cut 7 bases from V and 2 bases from J, with 21 bases between. This CDR3 has 16 residues. The germline CDR1 and CDR2 sequences are MNHNS and SASEGT. DNA for the CDR3: TGTGCCAGCACCAAGCAAGGAGGGGTGTTGGCCTACGAGCAGTACTTC. Its translation: CASTKQGGVLAYEQYF.

This clonotype was detected only a few times. V usage is TRBV10-3 and J usage is TRBJ1-5; 11 bases are a match to TRBD1. J was trimmed by 7 bases and V by 10 bases; bases with no gene match: 12. CDR1 and CDR2 from the germline V gene are ENHRY and SYGVKD. There are 15 residues in the CDR3. This chain's CDR3 is CATTPGQGVRQPQHF. The CDR3, as DNA: TGTGCCACCACCCCGGGACAGGGGGTAAGACAGCCCCAGCATTTT.

This clonotype was detected many times. CDR3 sequence: CASSSLGAEQYF. In nucleotides, the CDR3 is TGTGCCAGCAGCAGTCTAGGTGCCGAGCAGTACTTC. The J gene is TRBJ2-7, the V gene TRBV5-6, with no clear D. The length of the CDR3 is 12 residues. The germline gives CDR1 SGHDT, CDR2 YYEEEE. The V end was cut by 4 bases, the J end by 6 bases, with 11 bases between. Based on the CDR3 plus reference TRBV5-6 and TRBJ2-7, the full variable domain is DAGVTQSPTHLIKTRGQQVTLRCSPKSGHDTVSWYQQALGQGPQFIFQYYEEEERQRGNFPDRFSGHQFPNYSSELNVNALLLGDSALYLCASSSLGAEQYFGPGTRLTVT.

V gene TRBV12-3 or TRBV12-4 combines with J gene TRBJ2-3; 10 nucleotides match TRBD2. The length of the CDR3 is 16 residues. J was trimmed by 2 bases and V by 1 base; bases with no gene match: 3. Here the CDR3 reads CASSLGSGGITDTQYF. The CDR3 nucleotides read TGTGCCAGCAGTTTAGGTAGCGGGGGGATCACAGATACGCAGTATTTT.

The CDR3 DNA is TGTGCCAGCAGTGACGGGACAAGTTGGAACGAGCAGTACTTC. Amino acids: CASSDGTSWNEQYF. V and J are TRBV2 and TRBJ2-7, with D perhaps TRBD1 (6 bases). V was clipped by 3 bases and J by 5 bases, with 14 bases between them. Per the germline V gene, CDR1 is SNHLY and CDR2 is FYNNEI. The CDR3 sequence is 14 residues long.

The chain combines TRBV7-9 with TRBJ2-2; possible D gene TRBD1, 6 bases. Trimming left V 5 bases short and J 5 bases short, with 21 bases between. This CDR3 is 17 amino acids long. Germline assignment: CDR1 SEHNR and CDR2 FQNEAQ (reference sequence). CDR3 bases: TGTGCCAGCAGCCCGCGGACAGCCGATTTGAGGACCGGGGAGCTGTTTTTT. This translates into CASSPRTADLRTGELFF.

This clonotype was recorded many times. This chain uses TRBV20-1 with TRBJ2-5, with 9 bases matching TRBD2. Germline trimming cut 5 bases from V and 2 bases from J; bases unmatched to any gene: 12. The CDR3 runs 16 residues. CDR1 and CDR2 from the germline V gene are DFQATT and SNEGSKA (reference sequence). The CDR3 DNA reads as TGCAGTGCTGCTACCTGGGCGGGGGGGCGTCAAGAGACCCAGTACTTC. Amino acids: CSAATWAGGRQETQYF.

A few counts support this clonotype. The V and J genes are TRBV20-1 and TRBJ1-1, with a weak D call TRBD1 (6 bases). Trimming took off 1 base at V and 1 base at J, with 10 bases between the two ends. CDR1 DFQATT and CDR2 SNEGSKA come from the germline V gene (reference sequence). The CDR3 runs to 14 residues. The CDR3 DNA is TGCAGTGCTAGAGTGGGGGCGGGGAACACTGAAGCTTTCTTT. Protein: CSARVGAGNTEAFF.

This clonotype was recorded at least ten times. The chain recombines TRBV4-3 with TRBJ1-6, with no clear D. The CDR3 consists of 19 residues. V was pared by 0 bases and J by 0 bases, with 15 bases between. Per the germline V gene, CDR1 is LGHNA and CDR2 is YSLEER. The CDR3: CASSQDYYIQSSYNSPLHF. The CDR3 nucleotides read TGCGCCAGCAGCCAAGATTATTACATCCAGAGCTCCTATAATTCACCCCTCCACTTT.

This clonotype was seen only a few times. The V call is TRBV10-2, the J call TRBJ1-3, with D maybe TRBD1 (6 bases). CDR3 length equals 14 residues. The V end was cut by 2 bases, the J end by 1 base, with 6 bases between. Germline V lookup: CDR1 WSHSY, CDR2 SAAADI. The CDR3 spells CASSEGQSGNTIYF. The CDR3 DNA sequence: TGCGCCAGCAGTGAGGGACAGTCTGGAAACACCATATATTTT.

This clonotype was picked up a small number of times. The chain recombines TRBV4-3 with TRBJ2-7; D perhaps matches TRBD2 (5 bases). V lost 0 bases, J lost 2 bases, and 17 bases lay in between. This CDR3 contains 17 residues. The germline gives CDR1 LGHNA, CDR2 YSLEER. In DNA, the CDR3 is TGCGCCAGCAGCCAAGATGGATCCCCGGACTCAACCTACGAGCAGTACTTC. Translation gives CASSQDGSPDSTYEQYF.

This clonotype was seen a handful of times. The rearrangement links TRBV7-9 to TRBJ2-3; 7 bases match TRBD2. The CDR3 extends over 16 amino acids. The V and J ends lost 4 bases and 0 bases, in that order; junction bases with no gene match: 7. From germline, CDR1 is SEHNR and CDR2 FQNEAQ (reference sequence). The CDR3 protein is CASSSERGLSTDTQYF. In DNA, the CDR3 is TGTGCCAGCAGCTCTGAGCGGGGCCTTAGCACAGATACGCAGTATTTT.

The V gene is TRBV6-1, the J gene TRBJ1-1, with D hard to call. CDR1 MNHNS and CDR2 SASEGT come from the germline V gene. V was cut by 5 bases and J by 0 bases, with 7 bases left in between. The CDR3 runs 13 residues. This chain's CDR3 is CASSTYMNTEAFF. The CDR3 DNA follows: TGTGCCAGCAGTACATATATGAACACTGAAGCTTTCTTT.

The chain uses TRBV7-2 and TRBJ2-1; no definite D call. CDR1 SGHTA and CDR2 FQGNSA come from the germline V gene. V lost 3 bases and J lost 5, with 8 bases in between. CDR3 length: 13 amino acids. The CDR3 bases are TGTGCCAGCAGCTTCATAGGGAACAATGAGCAGTTCTTC. Translated, it gives CASSFIGNNEQFF.

This clonotype was recorded at least ten times. The germline gene is not matched at one end of the junction; a read error may be the cause. The chain has TRBV5-1 and TRBJ2-3, with D perhaps TRBD1 (6 bases). The germline V gene encodes CDR1 SGHRS and CDR2 YFSETQ. The CDR3 totals 14 residues. CDR3 DNA: TGTGCCAGCAGCCTCGGGACATCCACAGATACGCAGTATTTT. Translation gives CASSLGTSTDTQYF.

This rearrangement joins TRBV12-3 or TRBV12-4 to TRBJ2-5; the D gene is possibly TRBD1 (6 bases). This CDR3 has 14 residues. V dropped 9 bases and J dropped 1 base, with 15 bases sitting between them. The chain's CDR3 is CASSITGFQETQYF. DNA for the CDR3: TGTGCCAGTAGTATCACAGGGTTCCAAGAGACCCAGTACTTC.

This clonotype was recorded a few times. The CDR3 region is CAISETSGSVNEQFF. In nucleotides, the CDR3 is TGTGCCATCAGTGAGACTAGCGGGAGTGTAAATGAGCAGTTCTTC. This chain connects TRBV10-3 to TRBJ2-1, with TRBD2 matching 11 bases. The CDR3 covers 15 residues. Germline V gene data show CDR1 as ENHRY and CDR2 as SYGVKD. With V trimmed by 2 bases and J by 7 bases, 4 bases remained unmatched.

The CDR3 nucleotides read TGTGCCAGCAAGGGGCGGGAGATCTACAATGAGCAGTTCTTC. The encoded protein is CASKGREIYNEQFF. This chain joins TRBV2 and TRBJ2-1; TRBD2 matches at 7 bases. CDR3 length: 14 residues. Germline loops: CDR1 SNHLY, CDR2 FYNNEI. Trimming cost V 7 bases and J 3 bases; bases outside gene matches: 6.

The V and J genes are TRBV12-3 or TRBV12-4 and TRBJ2-7, with 10 bases matching TRBD1. V shed 6 bases and J 6 bases; nucleotides not matched to a gene: 8. CDR3 size: 14 residues. This CDR3 is CASRGDRGFSEQYF. As DNA, the CDR3 is TGTGCCAGCAGGGGGGACAGGGGTTTCTCCGAGCAGTACTTC.

This clonotype was found a few times. The chain joins TRBV7-2 to TRBJ2-2; D unclear. Germline V CDR1 and CDR2: SGHTA, FQGNSA. The CDR3 has 14 residues. Trimming shortened V by 5 bases and J by 4 bases, and 11 bases separated the two germline ends. CDR3 coding DNA: TGTGCCAGCAGCCAAGGGCGGTCCACCGGGGAGCTGTTTTTT. This sequence encodes CASSQGRSTGELFF. Drawing the rest from reference TRBV7-2 and TRBJ2-2, the complete variable domain is GAGVSQSPSNKVTEKGKDVELRCDPISGHTALYWYRQSLGQGLEFLIYFQGNSAPDKSGLPSDRFSAERTGGSVSTLTIQRTQQEDSAVYLCASSQGRSTGELFFGEGSRLTVL.

The genes are TRBV7-2 and TRBJ2-5, with D unresolved. Germline V lookup: CDR1 SGHTA, CDR2 FQGNSA. The CDR3 covers 15 residues. The ends were cut back, 5 bases at V and 5 bases at J, with 18 bases in the middle. The CDR3 DNA is TGTGCCAGCAGCACCGGCGCTGCTCTGGGGGAGACCCAGTACTTC. It specifies CASSTGAALGETQYF.

This clonotype was counted ten times or more. The chain has TRBV5-1 and TRBJ2-5; a possible D gene is TRBD2 (5 bases). The CDR3 is made up of 14 amino acids. V gave up 0 bases and J gave up 0 bases, with 6 bases separating them. CDR1 is SGHRS and CDR2 is YFSETQ in the germline V gene. CDR3 DNA sequence: TGCGCCAGCAGCTTGGACGGGAACCAAGAGACCCAGTACTTC. As protein: CASSLDGNQETQYF.

This clonotype has more than one count but fewer than ten. The rearrangement uses TRBV7-2 and TRBJ2-3, with 7 bases fitting TRBD2. V lost 1 base, J lost 5 bases, and 6 bases stayed unmatched. Germline V gives CDR1 SGHTA, CDR2 FQGNSA. This CDR3 spans 15 amino acids. The DNA for the CDR3 is TGTGCCAGCAGCTTAGGCCTAGCGGCGAGAGATACGCAGTATTTT. Protein product: CASSLGLAARDTQYF.

V gene TRBV18 combines with J gene TRBJ2-1; possible D gene TRBD2, 7 bases. The V gene lost 0 bases and the J gene lost 6 bases, with 12 bases spanning the gap. CDR3 length equals 15 residues. Germline V gene data show CDR1 as KGHSH and CDR2 as LQKENI. The CDR3 reads CASSPPGGLGNEQFF. The CDR3 DNA is TGTGCCAGCTCACCACCGGGGGGGCTTGGCAATGAGCAGTTCTTC.

The chain joins TRBV2 to TRBJ2-7; 7 bases align to TRBD1. With 6 bases clipped from V and 3 bases from J, the junction kept 8 bases outside the gene matches. Per the germline V gene, CDR1 is SNHLY and CDR2 is FYNNEI. This CDR3 is built from 14 residues. Here the CDR3 reads CASSPISGGYEQYF. The DNA for the CDR3 is TGTGCCAGCAGCCCTATCTCAGGGGGCTACGAGCAGTACTTC. The full variable domain, rest sourced from reference TRBV2 and TRBJ2-7, is EPEVTQTPSHQVTQMGQEVILRCVPISNHLYFYWYRQILGQKVEFLVSFYNNEISEKSEIFDDQFSVERPDGSNFTLKIRSTKLEDSAMYFCASSPISGGYEQYFGPGTRLTVT.